This TCR beta chain is drawn from a study of T cell changes during pregnancy in multiple sclerosis. The CDR3 runs to 14 residues. In germline, CDR1 is MNHNY, CDR2 SVGAGI (reference sequence). The V end lost 2 bases, the J end lost 7 bases, and 14 bases lay between the germline ends. TCRdb's copy holds only in-frame clones and misses some; the assay was immunoSEQ multiplex PCR. The sample has about 94,000 clones; around 93% are singletons. The sample here was peripheral blood, taken after pregnancy. This TCR was sampled from a female donor with multiple sclerosis, enrolled in a pregnancy study. The chain employs TRBV6-6 and TRBJ1-2, with D possibly being TRBD1 (5 bases). The CDR3 coding sequence is TGTGCCAGCAGTTACGGGGCAGGGCAGGGTGGCTACACCTTC. Its translation: CASSYGAGQGGYTF.